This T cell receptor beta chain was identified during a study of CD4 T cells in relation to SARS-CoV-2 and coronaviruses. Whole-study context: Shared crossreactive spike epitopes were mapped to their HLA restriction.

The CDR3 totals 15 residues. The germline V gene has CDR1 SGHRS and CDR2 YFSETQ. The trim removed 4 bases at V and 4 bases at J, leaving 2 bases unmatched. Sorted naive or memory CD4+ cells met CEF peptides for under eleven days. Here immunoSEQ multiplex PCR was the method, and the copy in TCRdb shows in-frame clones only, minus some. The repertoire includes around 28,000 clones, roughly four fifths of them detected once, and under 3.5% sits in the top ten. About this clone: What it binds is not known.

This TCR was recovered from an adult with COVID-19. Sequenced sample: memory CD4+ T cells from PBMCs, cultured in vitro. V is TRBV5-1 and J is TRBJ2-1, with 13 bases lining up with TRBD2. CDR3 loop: CASSATSGGYNEQFF. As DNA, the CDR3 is TGCGCCAGCAGCGCGACTAGCGGGGGGTACAATGAGCAGTTCTTC. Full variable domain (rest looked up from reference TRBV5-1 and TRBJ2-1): KAGVTQTPRYLIKTRGQQVTLSCSPISGHRSVSWYQQTPGQGLQFLFEYFSETQRNKGNFPGRFSGRQFSNSRSEMNVSTLELGDSALYLCASSATSGGYNEQFFGPGTRLTVL.